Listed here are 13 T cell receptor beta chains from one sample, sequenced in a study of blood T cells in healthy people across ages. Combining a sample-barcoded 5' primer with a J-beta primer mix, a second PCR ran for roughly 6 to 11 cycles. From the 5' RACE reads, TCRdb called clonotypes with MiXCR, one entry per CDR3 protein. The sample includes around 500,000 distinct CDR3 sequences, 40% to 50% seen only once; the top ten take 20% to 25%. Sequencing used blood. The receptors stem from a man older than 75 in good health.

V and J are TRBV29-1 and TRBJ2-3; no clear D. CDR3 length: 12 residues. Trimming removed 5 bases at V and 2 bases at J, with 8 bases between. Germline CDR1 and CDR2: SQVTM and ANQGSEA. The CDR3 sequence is CSVMAATDTQYF. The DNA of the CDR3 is TGCAGCGTTATGGCGGCCACAGATACGCAGTATTTT.

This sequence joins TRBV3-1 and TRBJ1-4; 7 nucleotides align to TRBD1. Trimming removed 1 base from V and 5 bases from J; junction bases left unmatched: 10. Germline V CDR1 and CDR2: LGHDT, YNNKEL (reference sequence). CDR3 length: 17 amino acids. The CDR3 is CASSQASPTGSNEKLFF. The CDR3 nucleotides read TGTGCCAGCAGCCAAGCCAGCCCGACAGGGAGCAATGAAAAACTGTTTTTT.

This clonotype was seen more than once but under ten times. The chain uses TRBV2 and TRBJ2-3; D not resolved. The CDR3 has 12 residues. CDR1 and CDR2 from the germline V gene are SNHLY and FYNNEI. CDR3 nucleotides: TGTGCAGTGGTGCAGGGCACAGATACGCAGTATTTT. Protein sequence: CAVVQGTDTQYF.

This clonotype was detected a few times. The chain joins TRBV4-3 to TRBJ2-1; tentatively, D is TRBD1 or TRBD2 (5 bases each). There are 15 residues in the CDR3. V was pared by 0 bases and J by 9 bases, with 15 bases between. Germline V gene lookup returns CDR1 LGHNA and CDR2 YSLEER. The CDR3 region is CASSQDPLARAEQFF. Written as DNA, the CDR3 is TGCGCCAGCAGCCAAGATCCCCTAGCCAGGGCTGAGCAGTTCTTC.

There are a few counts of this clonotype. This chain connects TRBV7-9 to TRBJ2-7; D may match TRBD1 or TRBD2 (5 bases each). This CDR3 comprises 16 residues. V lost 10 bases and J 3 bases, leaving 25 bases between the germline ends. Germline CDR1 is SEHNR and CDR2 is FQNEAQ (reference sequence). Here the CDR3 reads CATSPPSWGKSYEQYF. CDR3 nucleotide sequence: TGTGCCACAAGTCCCCCCTCTTGGGGGAAGAGCTACGAGCAGTACTTC.

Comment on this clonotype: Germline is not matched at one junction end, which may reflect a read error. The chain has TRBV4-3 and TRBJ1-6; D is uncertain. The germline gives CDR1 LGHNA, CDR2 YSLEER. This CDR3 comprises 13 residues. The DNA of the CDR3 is TGCGCCAGCAGCCAAGAGGGCGCTTCACCCCCCCACTTT. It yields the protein CASSQEGASPPHF.

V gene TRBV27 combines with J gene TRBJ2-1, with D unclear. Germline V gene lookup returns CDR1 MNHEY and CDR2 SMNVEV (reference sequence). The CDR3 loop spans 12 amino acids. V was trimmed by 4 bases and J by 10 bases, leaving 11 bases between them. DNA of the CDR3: TGTGCCAGCAGTTCCCTCAGCCAGGAGCAGTTCTTC. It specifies CASSSLSQEQFF.

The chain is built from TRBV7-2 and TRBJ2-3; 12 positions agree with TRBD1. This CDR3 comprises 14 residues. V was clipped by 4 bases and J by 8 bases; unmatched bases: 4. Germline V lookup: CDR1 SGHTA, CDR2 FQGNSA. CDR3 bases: TGTGCCAGCAGCTCCGGGACAGGGGGCCCTACGCAGTATTTT. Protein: CASSSGTGGPTQYF.

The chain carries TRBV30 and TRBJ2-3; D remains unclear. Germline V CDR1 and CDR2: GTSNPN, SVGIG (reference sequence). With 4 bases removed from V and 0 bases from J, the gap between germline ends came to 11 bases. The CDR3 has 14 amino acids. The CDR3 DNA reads TGTGCCTGGACCGTAGCACCCAGCACAGATACGCAGTATTTT. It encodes CAWTVAPSTDTQYF.

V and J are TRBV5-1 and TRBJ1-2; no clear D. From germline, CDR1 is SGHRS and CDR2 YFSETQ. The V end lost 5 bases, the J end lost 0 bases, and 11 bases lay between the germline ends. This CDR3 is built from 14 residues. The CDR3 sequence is CASSFGLANYGYTF. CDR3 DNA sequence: TGCGCCAGCAGTTTTGGACTCGCTAACTATGGCTACACCTTC.

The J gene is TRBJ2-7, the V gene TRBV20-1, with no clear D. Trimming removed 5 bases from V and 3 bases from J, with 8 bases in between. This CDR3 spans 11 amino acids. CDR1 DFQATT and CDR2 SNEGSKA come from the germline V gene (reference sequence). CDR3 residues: CSAPNSYEQYF. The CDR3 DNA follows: TGCAGTGCTCCGAATAGCTACGAGCAGTACTTC.

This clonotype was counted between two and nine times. CDR3 bases: TGTGCCAGCAGCTTAGTATCCGGCGAGAACTATGGCTACACCTTC. Protein sequence: CASSLVSGENYGYTF. V gene TRBV7-2 combines with J gene TRBJ1-2; the D is unclear. V shed 1 base and J shed 2 bases, with 11 bases lying between them. The CDR3 spans 15 residues. Looked up from germline, CDR1 is SGHTA and CDR2 is FQGNSA.

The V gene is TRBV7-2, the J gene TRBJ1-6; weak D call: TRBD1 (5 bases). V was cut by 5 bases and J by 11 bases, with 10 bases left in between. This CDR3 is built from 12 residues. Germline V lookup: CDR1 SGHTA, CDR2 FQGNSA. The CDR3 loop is CASSPTATPLHF. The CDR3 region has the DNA TGTGCCAGCAGCCCGACAGCGACACCCCTCCACTTT.